This entry is about one TCR beta chain. Its matching antigen is unknown. This sample was taken from a study of cytomegalovirus exposure and HLA in healthy donors. General observations from the study: Common viral pathogens seemed, in a later analysis, to connect with several of the most significant clusters.

The CDR3 contains 13 residues. CDR1 and CDR2 (germline): LNHDA, SQIVND (reference sequence). Both 60 Vbeta primers and 13 Jbeta primers went into the PCR. TCRdb's copy holds only in-frame clones and misses some; the assay was immunoSEQ multiplex PCR. The sample has approximately 150,000 clones; roughly 80% are singletons. The sequence came from a human donor in good health. The sample comprised PBMCs. The chain carries TRBV19 and TRBJ2-5, with 7 bases lining up with TRBD1. The assigned J gene may be wrong: the sequence end matches TRBJ2-7 better. The CDR3 loop reads CASSIKTGNEQYF. The CDR3 DNA sequence: TGTGCCAGTAGTATAAAGACAGGGAACGAGCAGTACTTC.